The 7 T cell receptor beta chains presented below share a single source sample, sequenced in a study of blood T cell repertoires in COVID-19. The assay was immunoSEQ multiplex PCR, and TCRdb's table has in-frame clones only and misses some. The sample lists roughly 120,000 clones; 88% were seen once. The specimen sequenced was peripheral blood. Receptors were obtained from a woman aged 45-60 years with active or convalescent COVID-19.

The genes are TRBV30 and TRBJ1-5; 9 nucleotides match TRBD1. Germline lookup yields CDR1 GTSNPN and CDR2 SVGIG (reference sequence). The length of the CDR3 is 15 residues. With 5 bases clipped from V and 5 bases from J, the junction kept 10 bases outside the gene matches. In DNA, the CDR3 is TGTGCCTGGGCTTCCCGGGACAGGGCTGATCAGCCCCAGCATTTT. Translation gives CAWASRDRADQPQHF.

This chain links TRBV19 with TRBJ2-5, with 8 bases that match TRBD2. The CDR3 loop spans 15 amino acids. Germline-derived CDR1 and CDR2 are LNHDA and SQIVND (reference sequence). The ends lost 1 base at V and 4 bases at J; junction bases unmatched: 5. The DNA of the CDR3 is TGTGCCAGTAGTATAGGACTAGCGCGGGGAGAGACCCAGTACTTC. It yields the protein CASSIGLARGETQYF. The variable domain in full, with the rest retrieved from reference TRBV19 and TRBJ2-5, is DGGITQSPKYLFRKEGQNVTLSCEQNLNHDAMYWYRQDPGQGLRLIYYSQIVNDFQKGDIAEGYSVSREKKESFPLTVTSAQKNPTAFYLCASSIGLARGETQYFGPGTRLLVL.

As DNA, the CDR3 is TGTGCCAGCAGACCGGGACAGCTTGTCTACGAGCAGTACTTC. Its protein is CASRPGQLVYEQYF. The V gene is TRBV6-5, the J gene TRBJ2-7, with 7 nucleotides matching TRBD1. CDR1 is MNHEY, CDR2 SVGAGI, per germline. V lost 6 bases and J lost 3; bases outside the gene matches: 8. The CDR3 sequence is 14 residues long.

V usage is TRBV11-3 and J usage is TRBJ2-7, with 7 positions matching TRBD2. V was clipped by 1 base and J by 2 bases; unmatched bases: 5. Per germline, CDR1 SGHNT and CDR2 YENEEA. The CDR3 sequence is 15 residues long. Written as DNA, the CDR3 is TGTGCCAGCAGCTTAGGGGAGGGATCCCCCTACGAGCAGTACTTC. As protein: CASSLGEGSPYEQYF.

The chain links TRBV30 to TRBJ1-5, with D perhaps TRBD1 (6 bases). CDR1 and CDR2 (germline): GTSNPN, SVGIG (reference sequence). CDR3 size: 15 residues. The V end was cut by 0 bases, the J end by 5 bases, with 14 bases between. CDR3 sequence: CAWSVQARGYQPQHF. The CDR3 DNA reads TGTGCCTGGAGTGTACAGGCCAGGGGATATCAGCCCCAGCATTTT.

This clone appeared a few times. CDR3 nucleotide sequence: TGCAGCGTTGAAGATAACACAGATACGCAGTATTTT. Its protein product is CSVEDNTDTQYF. This chain links TRBV29-1 with TRBJ2-3; D unclear. Germline CDR1 SQVTM, CDR2 ANQGSEA. CDR3 length: 12 amino acids. V dropped 0 bases and J dropped 2 bases, with 3 bases sitting between them.

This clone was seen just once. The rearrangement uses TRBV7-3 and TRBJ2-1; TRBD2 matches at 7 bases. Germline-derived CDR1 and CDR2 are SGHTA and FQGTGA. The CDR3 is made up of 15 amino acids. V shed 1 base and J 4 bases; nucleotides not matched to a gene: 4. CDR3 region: CASSLNGGRYNEQFF. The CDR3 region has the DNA TGTGCCAGCAGCTTAAACGGGGGGAGGTACAATGAGCAGTTCTTC.